The 30 T cell receptor beta chains given below trace back to one sample, sequenced in a study of cytomegalovirus exposure and HLA in healthy donors. The PCR used 60 Vbeta and 13 Jbeta primers. Data came from immunoSEQ multiplex PCR; TCRdb stores just in-frame clones and leaves some out. In the table there are about 160,000 clones, roughly four fifths of which are singletons. Sequences were obtained from PBMCs. These receptors were obtained from a man aged 35-49 years in good health and CMV-seronegative.

This clone was seen a handful of times. The chain recombines TRBV5-1 with TRBJ2-5, with D perhaps TRBD1 (5 bases). The end of the DNA is better explained by TRBJ2-7, so the J call may be wrong. CDR3 size: 11 residues. Germline V gene lookup returns CDR1 SGHRS and CDR2 YFSETQ. This CDR3 is CASSLTGEQYF. As DNA, the CDR3 is TGCGCCAGCAGCTTGACAGGCGAGCAGTACTTC.

This chain connects TRBV4-2 to TRBJ2-3, with a weak D call TRBD2 (5 bases). The CDR3 sequence is 16 residues long. Germline assignment: CDR1 LGHNA and CDR2 YNFKEQ. Trimming took 1 base from V and 1 from J, leaving 12 bases between them. CDR3 loop: CASSQGGKAGTDTQYF. For the CDR3, the DNA is TGTGCCAGCAGCCAAGGAGGGAAGGCGGGCACAGATACGCAGTATTTT.

The CDR3 nucleotides read TGTGCCAGCAGCTTAATGGCTAGCGGGGGGAATGAGCAGTTCTTC. Translated, it gives CASSLMASGGNEQFF. The rearrangement uses TRBV7-3 and TRBJ2-1, with 11 bases identical to TRBD2. CDR1 and CDR2 (germline): SGHTA, FQGTGA. The V gene end was trimmed by 1 base and the J gene end by 7 bases; junction bases not matched to a gene: 3. The CDR3 is 15 residues long.

This chain connects TRBV5-4 to TRBJ2-5; TRBD2 aligns across 7 bases. V was clipped by 4 bases and J by 4 bases; unmatched bases: 4. Germline CDR1 is SGHNT and CDR2 is YYREEE (reference sequence). This CDR3 spans 13 amino acids. This chain's CDR3 is CASSRAGRETQYF. The DNA of the CDR3 is TGTGCCAGCAGCCGAGCGGGGCGAGAGACCCAGTACTTC.

This clone is a singleton in its sample. V is TRBV7-2 and J is TRBJ1-2, with unresolved D. V was pared by 1 base and J by 5 bases, with 5 bases between. The CDR3 contains 12 residues. CDR1 is SGHTA and CDR2 is FQGNSA in the germline V gene. The CDR3 sequence: CASSLGGYGYTF. The CDR3 DNA reads TGTGCCAGCAGCTTAGGAGGGTATGGCTACACCTTC.

The table lists this clone with a count of one. The J gene is TRBJ2-1, the V gene TRBV11-2; possible D gene TRBD1, 7 bases. The CDR3 is 16 residues long. V dropped 5 bases and J dropped 7 bases, with 21 bases sitting between them. Looked up from germline, CDR1 is SGHAT and CDR2 is FQNNGV. CDR3 in amino acids: CASSPTQGGKMNEQFF. DNA of the CDR3: TGTGCCAGCAGCCCGACCCAGGGGGGCAAGATGAATGAGCAGTTCTTC.

V gene TRBV7-6 combines with J gene TRBJ2-7; a weak D match, TRBD2 (7 bases). Germline values: CDR1 SGHVS, CDR2 FNYEAQ. Trimming took 5 bases from V and 7 from J, leaving 21 bases between them. CDR3 length equals 15 residues. CDR3 nucleotide sequence: TGTGCCAGCAGCCTCCGGGCAGTCGAGGGGGGGGAGCAGTACTTC. Residues: CASSLRAVEGGEQYF.

The chain carries TRBV4-1 and TRBJ2-7, with D perhaps TRBD2 (7 bases). Between the trimmed V and J ends, which lost 1 base and 5 bases, there was a span of 18 bases. This CDR3 is 16 amino acids long. Germline V gene data show CDR1 as MGHRA and CDR2 as YSYEKL. The CDR3 coding sequence is TGCGCCAGCAGCCAAGTGGGTACGCGAGGGGGGGACGAGCAGTACTTC. This translates into CASSQVGTRGGDEQYF.

This CDR3 reads CASRPQGSNQPQHF. The CDR3 coding sequence is TGTGCCAGCAGACCCCAGGGGTCAAATCAGCCCCAGCATTTT. V usage is TRBV27 and J usage is TRBJ1-5, with D maybe TRBD1 (6 bases). This CDR3 has 14 amino acids. Trimming took off 6 bases at V and 4 bases at J, with 13 bases between the two ends. Germline CDR1 is MNHEY and CDR2 is SMNVEV (reference sequence).

This clone is a singleton in its sample. The chain has TRBV7-2 and TRBJ2-5; 13 nucleotides align to TRBD2. CDR3 size: 18 residues. Losses at the gene ends were 5 bases for V and 5 bases for J; bases not matched to a gene: 14. Germline V CDR1 and CDR2: SGHTA, FQGNSA. The DNA for the CDR3 is TGTGCCAGCAGCCCAGCTGGGACTAGCGGGGTCAGGGGGGAGACCCAGTACTTC. Translation: CASSPAGTSGVRGETQYF.

This chain uses TRBV5-4 with TRBJ2-1, with 8 bases matching TRBD1. The CDR3 consists of 15 residues. Germline CDR1 is SGHNT and CDR2 is YYREEE (reference sequence). V dropped 4 bases and J dropped 0; count of bases not matched to a gene: 3. CDR3 region: CASSPGQGSYNEQFF. The CDR3 bases are TGTGCCAGCAGCCCAGGACAGGGCTCCTACAATGAGCAGTTCTTC.

This clone was seen a handful of times. The chain is built from TRBV9 and TRBJ2-1; perhaps TRBD2 as D (6 bases). Germline assignment: CDR1 SGDLS and CDR2 YYNGEE. This CDR3 is built from 16 residues. V was cut by 3 bases and J by 6 bases, with 19 bases left in between. CDR3 DNA: TGTGCCAGCAGCGACCGGGACTTCTCCCACCCCAATGAGCAGTTCTTC. It encodes CASSDRDFSHPNEQFF.

The CDR3 DNA sequence: TGTGCCAGGGGAGATTTGGGGCAGGGGGATGGCTACACCTTC. Translating gives CARGDLGQGDGYTF. V gene TRBV2 combines with J gene TRBJ1-2; 7 positions agree with TRBD1. Looked up from germline, CDR1 is SNHLY and CDR2 is FYNNEI. The CDR3 runs to 14 residues. Trimming at V came to 9 bases and at J to 6 bases, leaving 13 bases not matched to a gene.

The gene calls are TRBV11-2 and TRBJ2-3; TRBD2 matches at 15 bases. V gave up 5 bases and J gave up 6 bases; unmatched junction bases: 3. The CDR3 is 15 amino acids. CDR1 and CDR2 (germline): SGHAT, FQNNGV. CDR3 in amino acids: CASSDGTSGGDTQYF. CDR3 bases: TGTGCCAGCAGCGACGGGACTAGCGGGGGGGATACGCAGTATTTT.

The rearrangement links TRBV9 to TRBJ2-7, with 13 bases matching TRBD2. Germline V gene sequence: CDR1 SGDLS, CDR2 YYNGEE. The CDR3 extends over 15 amino acids. Losses at the gene ends were 2 bases for V and 3 bases for J; bases not matched to a gene: 2. The DNA for the CDR3 is TGTGCCAGCAGCGTGACTAGCGGGGGGCTCTACGAGCAGTACTTC. The encoded protein is CASSVTSGGLYEQYF.

The chain recombines TRBV6-1 with TRBJ1-3, with D hard to call. There are 11 residues in the CDR3. With 8 bases removed from V and 0 bases from J, the gap between germline ends came to 2 bases. Germline V CDR1 and CDR2: MNHNS, SASEGT. CDR3 nucleotide sequence: TGTGCCAGCCGCTCTGGAAACACCATATATTTT. Translating it yields CASRSGNTIYF.

This chain uses TRBV10-1 with TRBJ2-7; 8 nucleotides line up with TRBD2. This CDR3 comprises 13 residues. Germline V gene sequence: CDR1 WNHNN, CDR2 SYGVQD (reference sequence). J lost 1 base, V lost 8 bases, and 4 bases had no gene match. The CDR3 coding sequence is TGCGCCAGCCAGCGGGGGCCTTCCTACGAGCAGTACTTC. This translates into CASQRGPSYEQYF.

The chain is built from TRBV28 and TRBJ1-5; 9 nucleotides agree with TRBD1. CDR3 size: 15 residues. Germline V lookup: CDR1 MDHEN, CDR2 SYDVKM. The J segment lost 5 bases and the V segment lost 2 bases, leaving 4 bases of the junction unmatched. The CDR3 sequence: CASSLTGGSHQPQHF. The DNA of the CDR3 is TGTGCCAGCAGTTTAACAGGGGGCTCCCATCAGCCCCAGCATTTT. Full variable domain (remainder filled in from reference TRBV28 and TRBJ1-5): DVKVTQSSRYLVKRTGEKVFLECVQDMDHENMFWYRQDPGLGLRLIYFSYDVKMKEKGDIPEGYSVSREKKERFSLILESASTNQTSMYLCASSLTGGSHQPQHFGDGTRLSIL.

The rearrangement joins TRBV7-8 to TRBJ2-7; tentatively, D is TRBD2 (6 bases). V gave up 5 bases and J gave up 0 bases, with 11 bases separating them. Germline V CDR1 and CDR2: SGHVS, FQNEAQ. This CDR3 is built from 14 residues. CDR3 in amino acids: CASSPGGSSYEQYF. CDR3 nucleotide sequence: TGTGCCAGCAGCCCTGGGGGGAGCTCCTACGAGCAGTACTTC.

The V gene is TRBV9, the J gene TRBJ2-2; a weak D match, TRBD1 (5 bases). The V gene lost 2 bases and the J gene lost 5 bases, with 7 bases spanning the gap. In germline, CDR1 is SGDLS, CDR2 YYNGEE. The CDR3 covers 13 residues. The CDR3 spells CASSVQGTGELFF. The CDR3 DNA sequence: TGTGCCAGCAGCGTTCAGGGTACCGGGGAGCTGTTTTTT.

The gene calls are TRBV27 and TRBJ1-2; TRBD1 aligns across 10 bases. The ends lost 3 bases at V and 10 bases at J; junction bases unmatched: 5. This CDR3 contains 13 residues. Germline-derived CDR1 and CDR2 are MNHEY and SMNVEV (reference sequence). CDR3 sequence reads: CASSLGTGVSYTF. The CDR3, as DNA: TGTGCCAGCAGTTTGGGGACAGGGGTCTCCTACACCTTC.

This clone was counted between two and nine times. This chain uses TRBV28 with TRBJ1-2; unclear D gene. This CDR3 spans 12 amino acids. The V end lost 6 bases, the J end lost 8 bases, and 13 bases lay between the germline ends. Germline CDR1 and CDR2: MDHEN and SYDVKM. The CDR3 nucleotides are TGTGCCAGCAGCACGGGAGGGAACGGCTACACCTTC. Residues: CASSTGGNGYTF.

J is TRBJ2-1 and V is TRBV13; 9 bases fit TRBD1. Germline CDR1 and CDR2: PRHDT and FYEKMQ (reference sequence). J gave up 4 bases and V 4 bases, and 5 bases lay outside the gene matches. This CDR3 is 15 amino acids long. The DNA of the CDR3 is TGTGCCAGCAGCTCCCGGGACAGGGTGTACAATGAGCAGTTCTTC. Residues: CASSSRDRVYNEQFF.

CDR3 in DNA: TGTGCCTGGATTCCCGGGCCGGGTCCGGGGACTGAAGCTTTCTTT. Encoded protein: CAWIPGPGPGTEAFF. The chain is built from TRBV30 and TRBJ1-1; D unresolved. The CDR3 has 15 residues. Germline V gene lookup returns CDR1 GTSNPN and CDR2 SVGIG (reference sequence). The V end was cut by 4 bases, the J end by 5 bases, with 20 bases between.

V and J are TRBV23-1 and TRBJ1-2, with 9 bases aligning to TRBD1. TRBV23-1 qualifies as an ORF whose function is uncertain. This CDR3 has 16 residues. After removal of 8 bases from V and 2 bases from J, the junction contained 12 bases not matched to a gene. The CDR3 bases are TGCGCCAGCCTTCTTTCCGGGACAGGGTCGAACTATGGCTACACCTTC. This codes for CASLLSGTGSNYGYTF.

This clone was observed a few times. The chain carries TRBV11-2 and TRBJ2-1; D might be TRBD1 (6 bases). Germline CDR1 is SGHAT and CDR2 is FQNNGV. CDR3 size: 13 residues. V lost 5 bases and J lost 10, with 15 bases in between. CDR3 sequence (DNA): TGTGCCAGCAGCAACGACAGGCTGCCCGAGCAGTTCTTC. Translation gives CASSNDRLPEQFF.

The CDR3 DNA follows: TGCGCCAGCAGCTTACGACAGGGCGGGGACACTGAAGCTTTCTTT. Translated, it gives CASSLRQGGDTEAFF. V usage is TRBV5-1 and J usage is TRBJ1-1, with 7 bases that match TRBD1. With 2 bases clipped from V and 3 bases from J, the junction kept 7 bases outside the gene matches. The germline CDR1 and CDR2 sequences are SGHRS and YFSETQ. This CDR3 is built from 15 residues. Full variable domain (rest looked up from reference TRBV5-1 and TRBJ1-1): KAGVTQTPRYLIKTRGQQVTLSCSPISGHRSVSWYQQTPGQGLQFLFEYFSETQRNKGNFPGRFSGRQFSNSRSEMNVSTLELGDSALYLCASSLRQGGDTEAFFGQGTRLTVV.

The chain couples TRBV7-6 to TRBJ1-6, with TRBD1 identical over 7 bases. Per the germline V gene, CDR1 is SGHVS and CDR2 is FNYEAQ. V lost 5 bases, J lost 7 bases, and 8 bases stayed unmatched. The CDR3 runs 15 residues. CDR3 amino acids: CASSPRQGPNSPLHF. The DNA for the CDR3 is TGTGCCAGCAGCCCCAGACAGGGTCCCAATTCACCCCTCCACTTT. Using reference TRBV7-6 and TRBJ1-6 for the parts outside the CDR3, the full variable domain is GAGVSQSPRYKVTKRGQDVALRCDPISGHVSLYWYRQALGQGPEFLTYFNYEAQQDKSGLPNDRFSAERPEGSISTLTIQRTEQRDSAMYRCASSPRQGPNSPLHFGNGTRLTVT.

This chain joins TRBV7-2 and TRBJ2-3; D ambiguous. V lost 5 bases and J lost 4, with 10 bases in between. The CDR3 totals 13 residues. The germline V gene has CDR1 SGHTA and CDR2 FQGNSA. The DNA for the CDR3 is TGTGCCAGCAGCCCAATTTACTCAGATACGCAGTATTTT. Amino acid sequence: CASSPIYSDTQYF. Supplemented by reference TRBV7-2 and TRBJ2-3, the full variable domain reads GAGVSQSPSNKVTEKGKDVELRCDPISGHTALYWYRQSLGQGLEFLIYFQGNSAPDKSGLPSDRFSAERTGGSVSTLTIQRTQQEDSAVYLCASSPIYSDTQYFGPGTRLTVL.

This chain connects TRBV14 to TRBJ1-1; D unclear. V was cut by 0 bases and J by 6 bases, with 8 bases left in between. The CDR3 sequence is 13 residues long. The V gene's germline CDR1 is SGHDN and CDR2 FVKESK. CDR3 DNA sequence: TGTGCCAGCAGCCAAGAGGCCAGGTCTGAAGCTTTCTTT. Its protein product is CASSQEARSEAFF.